One sample yielded the 25 T cell receptor beta chains listed below, sequenced in a study of blood T cell repertoires in COVID-19. Assay: immunoSEQ multiplex PCR; the TCRdb copy retains only in-frame clones and omits some. This table has a few hundred thousand clones, roughly 85% appearing once. Sequencing was performed on PBMCs or T cells enriched from blood (not recorded which). The receptors here all came from a man in his forties who had recovered from COVID-19.

The genes are TRBV9 and TRBJ1-5; D call uncertain. Trimming pared 3 bases from V and 2 bases from J, leaving 9 bases between. CDR1 and CDR2 (germline): SGDLS, YYNGEE. The CDR3 covers 14 residues. The CDR3 loop is CASSGGEGNQPQHF. CDR3 DNA: TGTGCCAGCAGCGGCGGGGAGGGCAATCAGCCCCAGCATTTT.

V is TRBV6-2 or TRBV6-3 and J is TRBJ2-2; D possibly corresponds to TRBD1 (5 bases). V was pared by 5 bases and J by 7 bases, with 14 bases between. This CDR3 spans 14 amino acids. Per germline, CDR1 MNHEY and CDR2 SVGEGT. The CDR3 loop is CASSRRTWDGELFF. The DNA for the CDR3 is TGTGCCAGCAGTCGCCGGACATGGGACGGGGAGCTGTTTTTT.

This chain joins TRBV5-1 and TRBJ2-1, with D unclear. CDR1 SGHRS and CDR2 YFSETQ come from the germline V gene. The length of the CDR3 is 17 residues. V shed 0 bases and J shed 6 bases, with 19 bases lying between them. CDR3 coding DNA: TGCGCCAGCAGCTTGGCATTTACTCCATTAAGTTTCAATGAGCAGTTCTTC. Translating it yields CASSLAFTPLSFNEQFF.

The chain uses TRBV4-1 and TRBJ2-1; D is possibly TRBD1 (6 bases). The CDR3 sequence is 16 residues long. Germline V gene data show CDR1 as MGHRA and CDR2 as YSYEKL. V lost 4 bases and J lost 5, with 18 bases in between. The CDR3 here is CASSRDIGTQNNEQFF. The CDR3 bases are TGCGCCAGCAGCCGTGACATCGGGACACAAAACAATGAGCAGTTCTTC.

This clone came up a few times. This chain links TRBV2 with TRBJ2-3; 7 nucleotides line up with TRBD2. CDR1 is SNHLY and CDR2 is FYNNEI in the germline V gene. The CDR3 length is 15 residues. With V trimmed by 5 bases and J by 3 bases, 8 bases remained unmatched. The CDR3 DNA sequence: TGTGCCAGCAGTTGGGAGGGCCGAGGGACAGATACGCAGTATTTT. It yields the protein CASSWEGRGTDTQYF.

This clone is a singleton in its sample. The rearrangement links TRBV4-1 to TRBJ2-1; 7 bases are a match to TRBD2. CDR3 length: 16 amino acids. The germline gives CDR1 MGHRA, CDR2 YSYEKL. Trimming at V came to 4 bases and at J to 9 bases, leaving 15 bases not matched to a gene. The CDR3 region has the DNA TGCGCCAGCAGCCCTGACCCGGGAGGCTCTCGCACTGAGCAGTTCTTC. Its protein is CASSPDPGGSRTEQFF.

The chain employs TRBV6-2 or TRBV6-3 and TRBJ2-1; 10 bases align to TRBD1. The CDR3 totals 17 residues. With V trimmed by 0 bases and J by 7 bases, 9 bases remained unmatched. Per germline, CDR1 MNHEY and CDR2 SVGEGT. The CDR3 spells CASSYSIEDRGGNEQFF. CDR3 bases: TGTGCCAGCAGTTACTCGATTGAGGACAGGGGGGGAAATGAGCAGTTCTTC.

This clone was seen a single time. The CDR3 is CASSLRLAVYEQFF. Written as DNA, the CDR3 is TGTGCCAGCAGCTTGAGACTAGCGGTCTATGAGCAGTTCTTC. The chain has TRBV7-9 and TRBJ2-1; 9 bases fit TRBD2. CDR1 is SEHNR and CDR2 is FQNEAQ in the germline V gene (reference sequence). The CDR3 has 14 amino acids. The trim removed 3 bases at V and 8 bases at J, leaving 5 bases unmatched. Based on the CDR3 plus reference TRBV7-9 and TRBJ2-1, the full variable domain is DTGVSQNPRHKITKRGQNVTFRCDPISEHNRLYWYRQTLGQGPEFLTYFQNEAQLEKSRLLSDRFSAERPKGSFSTLEIQRTEQGDSAMYLCASSLRLAVYEQFFGPGTRLTVL.

The chain employs TRBV9 and TRBJ2-7; 11 bases fit TRBD1. J lost 4 bases, V lost 3 bases, and 6 bases had no gene match. Germline CDR1 and CDR2: SGDLS and YYNGEE. The CDR3 sequence is 15 residues long. The CDR3 loop is CASSAQGQGAYEQYF. The CDR3 DNA follows: TGTGCCAGCAGCGCACAAGGACAGGGGGCGTACGAGCAGTACTTC. Full variable domain (outside the CDR3, taken from reference TRBV9 and TRBJ2-7): DSGVTQTPKHLITATGQRVTLRCSPRSGDLSVYWYQQSLDQGLQFLIQYYNGEERAKGNILERFSAQQFPDLHSELNLSSLELGDSALYFCASSAQGQGAYEQYFGPGTRLTVT.

The rearrangement joins TRBV24-1 to TRBJ2-4; unclear D gene. V dropped 3 bases and J dropped 1 base, with 15 bases sitting between them. Germline CDR1 reads KGHDR; CDR2 reads SFDVKD. The CDR3 loop spans 17 amino acids. The CDR3 protein is CATSDANPHGAKNIQYF. CDR3 DNA: TGTGCCACCAGTGATGCCAACCCCCACGGTGCCAAAAACATTCAGTACTTC.

V and J are TRBV5-1 and TRBJ2-1, with a tentative D call TRBD2 (6 bases). Trimming took 0 bases from V and 4 from J, leaving 11 bases between them. This CDR3 is 15 amino acids long. Germline assignment: CDR1 SGHRS and CDR2 YFSETQ. This CDR3 is CASSLVAGLYNEQFF. In nucleotides, the CDR3 is TGCGCCAGCAGCTTGGTGGCGGGATTGTACAATGAGCAGTTCTTC.

This chain uses TRBV5-8 with TRBJ1-5, with 7 bases identical to TRBD1. Germline CDR1 and CDR2: SGHTS and YDEGEE. CDR3 size: 16 residues. The ends lost 2 bases at V and 5 bases at J; junction bases unmatched: 10. The CDR3 coding sequence is TGTGCCAGCAGCTTTGGACAGGAGCCTTTGTATCAGCCCCAGCATTTT. As protein: CASSFGQEPLYQPQHF.

This clone has only one observation. This rearrangement joins TRBV7-9 to TRBJ2-7; possible D gene TRBD2, 6 bases. Trimming left V 4 bases short and J 4 bases short, with 14 bases between. The CDR3 loop spans 14 amino acids. Germline V gives CDR1 SEHNR, CDR2 FQNEAQ (reference sequence). The CDR3 DNA sequence: TGTGCCAGCAGCTCTCCGGGACTTATTTACGAGCAGTACTTC. Its protein product is CASSSPGLIYEQYF.

The chain joins TRBV6-5 to TRBJ2-2; D perhaps matches TRBD2 (6 bases). V was trimmed by 0 bases and J by 3 bases, leaving 8 bases between them. This CDR3 comprises 15 residues. CDR1 is MNHEY, CDR2 SVGAGI, per germline. CDR3 nucleotide sequence: TGTGCCAGCAGTTACTCGGGGGGAGACACCGGGGAGCTGTTTTTT. It codes for CASSYSGGDTGELFF.

This clone appeared once. J is TRBJ1-2 and V is TRBV18, with D hard to call. Germline lookup yields CDR1 KGHSH and CDR2 LQKENI. The CDR3 is 13 residues long. Deletions cut 2 bases from V and 5 bases from J, with 9 bases between. CDR3 region: CASSPEGEYGYTF. CDR3 nucleotides: TGTGCCAGCTCACCAGAGGGCGAATATGGCTACACCTTC.

J is TRBJ2-2 and V is TRBV11-2; TRBD2 agrees at 8 bases. The V gene end was trimmed by 2 bases and the J gene end by 1 base; junction bases not matched to a gene: 6. The CDR3 is made up of 17 amino acids. Per germline, CDR1 SGHAT and CDR2 FQNNGV. The CDR3 loop is CASSLFAGGWNTGELFF. DNA of the CDR3: TGTGCCAGCAGCTTATTTGCGGGAGGCTGGAACACCGGGGAGCTGTTTTTT.

The chain uses TRBV11-2 and TRBJ2-3, with 9 nucleotides matching TRBD2. The CDR3 covers 15 residues. The germline V gene encodes CDR1 SGHAT and CDR2 FQNNGV. Trimming at V came to 6 bases and at J to 5 bases, leaving 9 bases not matched to a gene. CDR3 loop: CASSQIAGVGDTQYF. The CDR3 DNA is TGTGCCAGCAGTCAAATAGCGGGAGTTGGAGATACGCAGTATTTT.

Judged by abundance, this clone is medium-sized (0.01 to 0.1%). The J gene is TRBJ2-7, the V gene TRBV4-2, with a tentative D call TRBD2 (5 bases). The CDR3 totals 15 residues. Germline values: CDR1 LGHNA, CDR2 YNFKEQ. V gave up 0 bases and J gave up 2 bases, with 11 bases separating them. The CDR3 reads CASSQDNGEPYEQYF. DNA for the CDR3: TGTGCCAGCAGCCAAGATAATGGGGAGCCCTACGAGCAGTACTTC.

The chain uses TRBV5-4 and TRBJ2-2, with D tentatively TRBD2 (5 bases). The V and J ends lost 1 base and 7 bases respectively, with 14 bases between them. The CDR3 spans 15 residues. Germline loops: CDR1 SGHNT, CDR2 YYREEE (reference sequence). The CDR3 DNA follows: TGTGCCAGCAGCTTGCCCGGCTTGGGGAGCGGGGAGCTGTTTTTT. Encoded protein: CASSLPGLGSGELFF.

The V call is TRBV7-9, the J call TRBJ1-2; D gene uncertain. CDR3 length: 12 amino acids. V gave up 6 bases and J gave up 8 bases, with 13 bases separating them. Germline values: CDR1 SEHNR, CDR2 FQNEAQ (reference sequence). CDR3 sequence reads: CASSLSGLGYTF. CDR3 nucleotide sequence: TGTGCCAGCAGTCTATCGGGTTTGGGCTACACCTTC. The whole variable domain, remainder taken from reference TRBV7-9 and TRBJ1-2, is DTGVSQNPRHKITKRGQNVTFRCDPISEHNRLYWYRQTLGQGPEFLTYFQNEAQLEKSRLLSDRFSAERPKGSFSTLEIQRTEQGDSAMYLCASSLSGLGYTFGSGTRLTVV.

The gene calls are TRBV7-2 and TRBJ2-7, with D tentatively TRBD1 (6 bases). The CDR3 sequence is 16 residues long. The germline V and J ends were trimmed by 1 base and 0 bases, with 13 bases remaining between them. The V gene's germline CDR1 is SGHTA and CDR2 FQGNSA. The CDR3 region is CASSLVVGGRSYEQYF. The DNA of the CDR3 is TGTGCCAGCAGCTTAGTGGTAGGGGGACGCTCCTACGAGCAGTACTTC.

This clone has only one observation. The chain links TRBV21-1 to TRBJ2-7; the table names TRBD2, a call not compared with the DNA. TRBV21-1 is a listed pseudogene. The CDR3 loop spans 9 amino acids. The DNA for the CDR3 is TGTGCCAGCAGCCCTATCCGCAACTTC. This sequence encodes CASSPIRNF.

The V call is TRBV13, the J call TRBJ2-3; D is uncertain. V was pared by 1 base and J by 4 bases, with 12 bases between. Looked up from germline, CDR1 is PRHDT and CDR2 is FYEKMQ (reference sequence). The CDR3 runs to 15 residues. The CDR3 loop reads CASSLEGLRADTQYF. CDR3 in DNA: TGTGCCAGCAGCTTAGAAGGTTTACGGGCAGATACGCAGTATTTT.

The chain has TRBV5-1 and TRBJ2-7; 9 nucleotides match TRBD1. With V trimmed by 3 bases and J by 5 bases, 6 bases remained unmatched. Germline V gives CDR1 SGHRS, CDR2 YFSETQ. This CDR3 comprises 14 residues. In DNA form, the CDR3 reads TGCGCCAGCAGCTCCTGGACAGGGGCGGACGAGCAGTACTTC. The encoded protein is CASSSWTGADEQYF. Using reference TRBV5-1 and TRBJ2-7 for the parts outside the CDR3, the full variable domain is KAGVTQTPRYLIKTRGQQVTLSCSPISGHRSVSWYQQTPGQGLQFLFEYFSETQRNKGNFPGRFSGRQFSNSRSEMNVSTLELGDSALYLCASSSWTGADEQYFGPGTRLTVT.

This clone was counted a few times. Here the CDR3 DNA reads TGTGCCACCACGGGGTATCAGGCCCGTGAAGCTTTCTTT. Translation gives CATTGYQAREAFF. The chain recombines TRBV10-3 with TRBJ1-1; D is unresolved. This CDR3 region has 13 residues. Germline CDR1 ENHRY, CDR2 SYGVKD. Trimming removed 10 bases at V and 7 bases at J, with 19 bases between.